A selection of T cell receptor beta chains follows, all from one sample in a study of shared clonotypes between healthy human individuals. TCRdb's copy holds only in-frame clones and misses some; the assay was immunoSEQ multiplex PCR. The sample holds 110,000 or so clones, about 70% seen once. Sequencing used memory CD8+ T cells sorted from blood. These receptors all come from a woman aged 25 to 39 in good health. The CDR3 runs from the conserved cysteine through the conserved F or W. A D gene is named only where the DNA matches it firmly. Size is omitted from some rows. Given values are once, few, many or a class for expanded clones.

size	length	V	J	D	DNA	CDR3
few	15	TRBV28	TRBJ1-4	-	TGTGCCAGCAGTACTCCCCGGGTCTCGAATGAAAAACTGTTTTTT	CASSTPRVSNEKLFF
-	14	TRBV5-6	TRBJ2-7	TRBD2	TGTGCCAGCAGCTATGGAGCGGGAGACCACGAGCAGTACTTC	CASSYGAGDHEQYF
-	18	TRBV10-1	TRBJ2-6	TRBD1	TGCGCCAGCAGTGACCCGGGACAGGTAAGCTCTGGGGCCAACGTCCTGACTTTC	CASSDPGQVSSGANVLTF
-	15	TRBV6-4	TRBJ2-1	TRBD2	TGTGCCAGCAGTTCCGGGACTAGCGATTACAATGAGCAGTTCTTC	CASSSGTSDYNEQFF
-	15	TRBV13	TRBJ2-5	-	TGTGCCAGCAGCTCCCCCCATGGGGGGACGGAGACCCAGTACTTC	CASSSPHGGTETQYF
few	14	TRBV7-9	TRBJ1-2	-	TGTGCCAGCAGCTTAGCGACACCAAACTATGGCTACACCTTC	CASSLATPNYGYTF
few	16	TRBV4-1	TRBJ2-3	-	TGCGCCAGCAGCCACCCTTTCGGGAGGCAGGGGGATACGCAGTATTTT	CASSHPFGRQGDTQYF
-	15	TRBV6-5	TRBJ2-3	-	TGTGCCAGCACCCCATTGGAAGGACCCCACGATACGCAGTATTTT	CASTPLEGPHDTQYF
-	14	TRBV6-6	TRBJ2-1	TRBD2	TGTGCCAGCACGGGACTAGCGGGAGTCAATGAGCAGTTCTTC	CASTGLAGVNEQFF
-	13	TRBV19	TRBJ2-3	-	TGTGCCAGTAGTATGTTCAGCAAGCATACGCAGTATTTT	CASSMFSKHTQYF
-	13	TRBV19	TRBJ2-7	-	TGTGCCAGTGGCGGGGCCGGGGCCTACGAGCAGTACTTC	CASGGAGAYEQYF
-	16	TRBV27	TRBJ2-1	-	TGTGCCAGCAGTCCCGTGGCGGGCCTCTTTTACGATGAGCAGTTCTTC	CASSPVAGLFYDEQFF
few	14	TRBV6-4	TRBJ1-5	-	TGTGCCAGCAGTGAGTCTGGGGGCGGTCAGCCCCAGCATTTT	CASSESGGGQPQHF
-	16	TRBV25-1	TRBJ2-5	TRBD2	TGTGCCAGCCGGGAGGGGGTTGCTAGCGGGATGGAGACCCAGTACTTC	CASREGVASGMETQYF
-	15	TRBV28	TRBJ1-2	-	TGTGCCAGCAGTTTAATACAAAGAGTAAACTATGGCTACACCTTC	CASSLIQRVNYGYTF
many	12	TRBV27	TRBJ2-2	-	TGTGCCAGCAGTCCGCTCACCGGGGAGCTGTTTTTT	CASSPLTGELFF
-	15	TRBV2	TRBJ1-2	TRBD1	TGTGCCAGCAGTGTGGGGGGGGACAGACGCTATGGCTACACCTTC	CASSVGGDRRYGYTF
few	16	TRBV11-1	TRBJ2-7	-	TGTGCCAGCAGCTTAGCGCCCGGGGCAGTCTCCTACGAGCAGTACTTC	CASSLAPGAVSYEQYF
-	12	TRBV7-2	TRBJ1-2	-	TGTGCCAGCAGCCCCCCGGGCGAACGCTACACCTTC	CASSPPGERYTF
-	15	TRBV28	TRBJ1-5	TRBD1	TGTGCCAGCAGTGCGACAGGGGGTTCGGTTCAGCCCCAGCATTTT	CASSATGGSVQPQHF
once	13	TRBV27	TRBJ2-7	TRBD2	TGTGCCAGCAGTCGGAGCGGGAGATACGAGCAGTACTTC	CASSRSGRYEQYF
-	16	TRBV7-2	TRBJ2-1	-	TGTGCCAGCAGCTCCTCCCGGGCGGAGATATACAATGAGCAGTTCTTC	CASSSSRAEIYNEQFF
-	14	TRBV10-3	TRBJ1-1	-	TGTGCCATCAGTGAGTCCTCCTTGAACACTGAAGCTTTCTTT	CAISESSLNTEAFF
-	13	TRBV11-2	TRBJ1-6	-	TGTGCCAGTACCCTGGGAACCAATTCACCCCTCCACTTT	CASTLGTNSPLHF